The 30 T cell receptor beta chains given below trace back to one sample, sequenced in a study of control samples from healthy donors and cancer patients. Sequenced by immunoSEQ multiplex PCR; TCRdb stores in-frame clones only, minus some. The sample includes about 120,000 clones, more than 75% of them seen just once. The sequenced sample was blood. The receptors come from a young man in good health.

The genes are TRBV10-3 and TRBJ1-5, with a possible D match to TRBD1 (6 bases). Germline-derived CDR1 and CDR2 are ENHRY and SYGVKD. Trimming took off 7 bases at V and 6 bases at J, with 16 bases between the two ends. The CDR3 has 14 amino acids. This CDR3 reads CAINGGGGGQPQHF. CDR3 DNA: TGTGCCATCAACGGTGGCGGGGGCGGTCAGCCCCAGCATTTT.

The chain couples TRBV14 to TRBJ2-3; D call uncertain. The CDR3 is made up of 16 amino acids. V dropped 1 base and J dropped 2 bases, with 13 bases sitting between them. CDR1 SGHDN and CDR2 FVKESK come from the germline V gene. The CDR3 nucleotides are TGTGCCAGCAGCCAAGTGTATCAGGCCGTCACAGATACGCAGTATTTT. It encodes CASSQVYQAVTDTQYF.

V gene TRBV18 combines with J gene TRBJ2-7; D uncertain. Germline V lookup: CDR1 KGHSH, CDR2 LQKENI. Between the trimmed V and J ends, which lost 3 bases and 2 bases, there was a span of 11 bases. The CDR3 consists of 14 residues. In DNA form, the CDR3 reads TGTGCCAGCTCACCGAAGGGCGACCCCTACGAGCAGTACTTC. As protein: CASSPKGDPYEQYF.

The chain employs TRBV5-4 and TRBJ2-7; TRBD1 agrees at 8 bases. V gave up 0 bases and J gave up 4 bases; unmatched junction bases: 6. The CDR3 length is 15 residues. Germline lookup yields CDR1 SGHNT and CDR2 YYREEE (reference sequence). The CDR3 sequence: CASSLAAGGGYEQYV. The DNA for the CDR3 is TGTGCCAGCAGCTTGGCGGCAGGGGGCGGGTACGAGCAGTACGTC.

The rearrangement joins TRBV27 to TRBJ2-5, with D maybe TRBD2 (6 bases). The CDR3 extends over 15 amino acids. CDR1 and CDR2 from the germline V gene are MNHEY and SMNVEV (reference sequence). V was cut by 3 bases and J by 4 bases, with 15 bases left in between. In nucleotides, the CDR3 is TGTGCCAGCAGTTTCCTTAGTGGACTAAGAGAGACCCAGTACTTC. Protein sequence: CASSFLSGLRETQYF.

This clone was recorded once. The chain carries TRBV11-2 and TRBJ2-1, with 8 bases lining up with TRBD2. Looked up from germline, CDR1 is SGHAT and CDR2 is FQNNGV. The CDR3 sequence is 15 residues long. Losses at the gene ends were 1 base for V and 4 bases for J; bases not matched to a gene: 3. CDR3 DNA: TGTGCCAGCAGCTTAGGCGGGGGGTTTTACAATGAGCAGTTCTTC. This gives the protein CASSLGGGFYNEQFF.

This chain's CDR3 is CASSFGGPRQETQYF. CDR3 in DNA: TGTGCCAGCAGCTTCGGGGGGCCCAGACAAGAGACCCAGTACTTC. The chain employs TRBV7-8 and TRBJ2-5, with D possibly being TRBD2 (7 bases). Germline lookup yields CDR1 SGHVS and CDR2 FQNEAQ. This CDR3 region has 15 residues. Between the trimmed V and J ends, which lost 3 bases and 2 bases, there was a span of 13 bases.

This clone was counted a few times. The gene calls are TRBV2 and TRBJ1-1; D is perhaps TRBD1 (5 bases). Germline CDR1 is SNHLY and CDR2 is FYNNEI. The CDR3 is 14 amino acids. Trimming removed 4 bases from V and 6 bases from J, with 15 bases in between. CDR3 amino acids: CASSVEGRVSEAFF. In nucleotides, the CDR3 is TGTGCCAGCAGTGTTGAGGGGAGGGTCTCTGAAGCTTTCTTT.

V usage is TRBV5-1 and J usage is TRBJ1-2; D perhaps matches TRBD1 (6 bases). The V gene's germline CDR1 is SGHRS and CDR2 YFSETQ. This CDR3 contains 15 residues. V lost 0 bases, J lost 0 bases, and 9 bases lay in between. The DNA of the CDR3 is TGCGCCAGCAGCTTGGAGACAGGAACTAACTATGGCTACACCTTC. It translates to CASSLETGTNYGYTF.

For the CDR3, the DNA is TGTGCCACCAGTGATTTCTCGAGCGGGGGGTACAATGAGCAGTTCTTC. Protein: CATSDFSSGGYNEQFF. The chain uses TRBV24-1 and TRBJ2-1; 9 nucleotides match TRBD2. This CDR3 contains 16 residues. Germline values: CDR1 KGHDR, CDR2 SFDVKD. The J segment lost 4 bases and the V segment lost 1 base, leaving 4 bases of the junction unmatched.

The chain links TRBV5-1 to TRBJ2-7; 9 nucleotides match TRBD2. The CDR3 contains 15 residues. V lost 1 base to trimming and J lost 7 bases; unmatched junction nucleotides: 9. CDR1 SGHRS and CDR2 YFSETQ come from the germline V gene. CDR3 amino acids: CASSLIAGAGEEQYF. The CDR3, as DNA: TGCGCCAGCAGCTTGATAGCGGGGGCCGGGGAAGAGCAGTACTTC.

This rearrangement joins TRBV4-2 to TRBJ1-1; D uncertain. V lost 4 bases, J lost 0 bases, and 9 bases lay in between. Germline CDR1 and CDR2: LGHNA and YNFKEQ. The CDR3 runs to 14 residues. This CDR3 is CASSPDPLNTEAFF. Here the CDR3 DNA reads TGTGCCAGCAGCCCGGATCCTTTGAACACTGAAGCTTTCTTT.

J is TRBJ1-5 and V is TRBV5-8; no clear D gene. V was trimmed by 2 bases and J by 7 bases, leaving 13 bases between them. The CDR3 spans 14 residues. Per germline, CDR1 SGHTS and CDR2 YDEGEE. The DNA of the CDR3 is TGTGCCAGCAGCTTCGAGTCCCGGGAGCAGCCCCAGCATTTT. Translating it yields CASSFESREQPQHF.

The chain carries TRBV28 and TRBJ1-2, with D possibly being TRBD1 (5 bases). V shed 6 bases and J shed 0 bases, with 14 bases lying between them. The CDR3 has 15 amino acids. The germline gives CDR1 MDHEN, CDR2 SYDVKM. CDR3 residues: CASRPGLTANYGYTF. The CDR3 nucleotides read TGTGCCAGCAGACCCGGATTGACAGCTAACTATGGCTACACCTTC.

The rearrangement uses TRBV19 and TRBJ1-4; TRBD1 is a possible D gene (5 bases). The CDR3 runs 16 residues. Trimming shortened V by 1 base and J by 0 bases, and 9 bases separated the two germline ends. Germline CDR1 is LNHDA and CDR2 is SQIVND (reference sequence). CDR3 nucleotides: TGTGCCAGTAGTATAGCAAGGGGAGCAACTAATGAAAAACTGTTTTTT. It yields the protein CASSIARGATNEKLFF. The full variable domain, completed using reference TRBV19 and TRBJ1-4, is DGGITQSPKYLFRKEGQNVTLSCEQNLNHDAMYWYRQDPGQGLRLIYYSQIVNDFQKGDIAEGYSVSREKKESFPLTVTSAQKNPTAFYLCASSIARGATNEKLFFGSGTQLSVL.

This clone was observed a few times. The V gene is TRBV6-5, the J gene TRBJ1-4; D is possibly TRBD1 (5 bases). Germline V gene sequence: CDR1 MNHEY, CDR2 SVGAGI. V was pared by 4 bases and J by 7 bases, with 13 bases between. This CDR3 is built from 14 residues. The CDR3 reads CASSLRGPREKLFF. The CDR3, as DNA: TGTGCCAGCAGTTTACGGGGCCCCCGTGAAAAACTGTTTTTT.

The genes are TRBV5-8 and TRBJ2-3, with 10 bases identical to TRBD1. CDR1 is SGHTS, CDR2 YDEGEE, per germline. The CDR3 runs 15 residues. V lost 0 bases, J lost 5 bases, and 3 bases stayed unmatched. In DNA, the CDR3 is TGTGCCAGCAGCTTGGGACAGGGGGCCGTAGATACGCAGTATTTT. Amino acids: CASSLGQGAVDTQYF. Full variable domain (missing parts from reference TRBV5-8 and TRBJ2-3): EAGVTQSPTHLIKTRGQQATLRCSPISGHTSVYWYQQALGLGLQFLLWYDEGEERNRGNFPPRFSGRQFPNYSSELNVNALELEDSALYLCASSLGQGAVDTQYFGPGTRLTVL.

The chain combines TRBV10-2 with TRBJ2-3, with 8 positions matching TRBD1. CDR1 WSHSY and CDR2 SAAADI come from the germline V gene. CDR3 length: 16 residues. The V segment lost 1 base and the J segment 2 bases; nucleotides outside the gene matches: 5. DNA for the CDR3: TGCGCCAGCAGTGAGTGGACAGGGACCTCCACAGATACGCAGTATTTT. Protein: CASSEWTGTSTDTQYF.

The V and J genes are TRBV6-6 and TRBJ2-7; D call uncertain. In germline, CDR1 is MNHNY, CDR2 SVGAGI (reference sequence). Trimming took off 0 bases at V and 0 bases at J, with 3 bases between the two ends. The CDR3 covers 13 residues. The CDR3 sequence: CASSYSDSYEQYF. In DNA, the CDR3 is TGTGCCAGCAGTTACTCCGACTCCTACGAGCAGTACTTC.

The chain combines TRBV7-6 with TRBJ2-1; 9 bases are a match to TRBD1. Germline loops: CDR1 SGHVS, CDR2 FNYEAQ. The CDR3 has 15 amino acids. The trim removed 1 base at V and 3 bases at J, leaving 1 base unmatched. This CDR3 is CASSLGQGGYNEQFF. CDR3 DNA sequence: TGTGCCAGCAGCTTAGGACAGGGGGGCTACAATGAGCAGTTCTTC.

The chain employs TRBV27 and TRBJ2-6, with D perhaps TRBD1 or TRBD2 (6 bases each). Trimming took 3 bases from V and 0 from J, leaving 12 bases between them. Germline V gives CDR1 MNHEY, CDR2 SMNVEV (reference sequence). This CDR3 has 17 amino acids. CDR3 bases: TGTGCCAGCAGTTTTGGGGGGCCCAGCTCTGGGGCCAACGTCCTGACTTTC. Translated: CASSFGGPSSGANVLTF.

A single count supports this clone. The rearrangement links TRBV2 to TRBJ1-3; no clear D gene. Germline lookup yields CDR1 SNHLY and CDR2 FYNNEI. The germline V and J ends were trimmed by 8 bases and 4 bases, with 15 bases remaining between them. The CDR3 is made up of 14 amino acids. The CDR3 sequence: CASSSQLAGNTIYF. CDR3 DNA sequence: TGTGCCAGCTCTTCCCAGTTGGCCGGAAACACCATATATTTT.

The V gene is TRBV7-9, the J gene TRBJ1-4; D gene ambiguous. V was clipped by 6 bases and J by 5 bases, with 4 bases between them. Germline V gene data show CDR1 as SEHNR and CDR2 as FQNEAQ (reference sequence). CDR3 length equals 11 residues. CDR3 sequence reads: CASRLNEKLFF. In nucleotides, the CDR3 is TGTGCCAGCAGACTCAATGAAAAACTGTTTTTT.

This clone showed up just a few times. J is TRBJ2-2 and V is TRBV2; 11 positions agree with TRBD2. Germline-derived CDR1 and CDR2 are SNHLY and FYNNEI. This CDR3 has 15 amino acids. With 5 bases clipped from V and 5 bases from J, the junction kept 4 bases outside the gene matches. The CDR3 region is CASSWTSGQTGELFF. CDR3 nucleotide sequence: TGTGCCAGCAGTTGGACTAGCGGGCAAACCGGGGAGCTGTTTTTT.

The chain recombines TRBV6-1 with TRBJ1-3; a possible D gene is TRBD1 (5 bases). The V and J ends lost 3 bases and 14 bases respectively, with 29 bases between them. The germline gives CDR1 MNHNS, CDR2 SASEGT. The CDR3 is made up of 17 amino acids. In DNA, the CDR3 is TGTGCCAGCAGTGATGCCCCTGGGGGGTTCGGGACGGGAGGCGTATATTTT. Protein product: CASSDAPGGFGTGGVYF.

The chain uses TRBV12-3 or TRBV12-4 and TRBJ2-2; no firm D call. V lost 4 bases, J lost 1 base, and 4 bases lay in between. This CDR3 contains 13 residues. CDR3 in amino acids: CASSSVNTGELFF. The DNA of the CDR3 is TGTGCCAGCAGTTCCGTGAACACCGGGGAGCTGTTTTTT.

The gene calls are TRBV11-2 and TRBJ2-1, with TRBD2 matching over 7 bases. The V gene's germline CDR1 is SGHAT and CDR2 FQNNGV. The CDR3 has 19 amino acids. V lost 3 bases, J lost 0 bases, and 14 bases stayed unmatched. For the CDR3, the DNA is TGTGCCAGCAGCTTGGCCCTGGGGGGGGTCTTAGGCTCCTACAATGAGCAGTTCTTC. Translating it yields CASSLALGGVLGSYNEQFF.

The rearrangement links TRBV4-1 to TRBJ2-7, with D hard to call. The V end lost 3 bases, the J end lost 2 bases, and 14 bases lay between the germline ends. The germline V gene has CDR1 MGHRA and CDR2 YSYEKL. This CDR3 region has 15 residues. The CDR3 protein is CASSQDHKETYEQYF. DNA for the CDR3: TGCGCCAGCAGCCAGGACCACAAGGAAACCTACGAGCAGTACTTC.

This clone was observed a single time. The chain has TRBV3-1 (or the pseudogene TRBV3-2) and TRBJ1-2; 10 bases are shared with TRBD1. V trimming: 4 bases; J trimming: 4 bases; junction bases outside the gene matches: 15. CDR1 is LGHDT, CDR2 YNNKEL, per germline (reference sequence). CDR3 size: 18 residues. The CDR3 loop reads CASSLGGDRGRPGYGYTF. CDR3 nucleotides: TGTGCCAGCAGCCTAGGGGGTGACAGGGGGCGCCCGGGCTATGGCTACACCTTC.

J is TRBJ2-5 and V is TRBV3-1 (or the pseudogene TRBV3-2), with D tentatively TRBD1 or TRBD2 (5 bases each). V was shortened by 6 bases and J by 1 base, with 21 bases between the two germline ends. This CDR3 is built from 17 residues. Germline V lookup: CDR1 LGHDT, CDR2 YNNKEL (reference sequence). In nucleotides, the CDR3 is TGTGCCAGCAGGCTCATCGGGGCGCGCGGATCCCAAGAGACCCAGTACTTC. Translated: CASRLIGARGSQETQYF.